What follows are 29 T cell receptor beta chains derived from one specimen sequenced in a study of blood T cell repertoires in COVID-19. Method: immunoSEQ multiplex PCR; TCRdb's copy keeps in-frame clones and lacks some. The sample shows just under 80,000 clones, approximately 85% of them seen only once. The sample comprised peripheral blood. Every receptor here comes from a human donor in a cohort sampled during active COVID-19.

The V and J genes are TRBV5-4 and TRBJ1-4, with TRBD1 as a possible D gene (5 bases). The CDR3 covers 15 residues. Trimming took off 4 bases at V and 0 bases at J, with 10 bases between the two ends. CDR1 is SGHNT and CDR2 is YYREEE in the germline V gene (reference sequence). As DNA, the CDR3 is TGTGCCAGCAGCGCTGGGGGGACAACTAATGAAAAACTGTTTTTT. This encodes CASSAGGTTNEKLFF.

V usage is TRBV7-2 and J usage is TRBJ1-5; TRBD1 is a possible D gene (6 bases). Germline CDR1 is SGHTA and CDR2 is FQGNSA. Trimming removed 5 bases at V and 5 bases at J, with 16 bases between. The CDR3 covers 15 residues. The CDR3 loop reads CASSPGVTSYQPQHF. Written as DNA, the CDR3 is TGTGCCAGCAGCCCAGGGGTCACCTCGTATCAGCCCCAGCATTTT.

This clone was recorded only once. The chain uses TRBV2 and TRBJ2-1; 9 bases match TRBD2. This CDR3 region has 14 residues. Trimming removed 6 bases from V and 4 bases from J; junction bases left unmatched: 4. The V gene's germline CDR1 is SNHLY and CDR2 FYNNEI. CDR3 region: CASSRGLAYNEQFF. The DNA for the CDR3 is TGTGCCAGCAGCAGAGGACTAGCGTACAATGAGCAGTTCTTC.

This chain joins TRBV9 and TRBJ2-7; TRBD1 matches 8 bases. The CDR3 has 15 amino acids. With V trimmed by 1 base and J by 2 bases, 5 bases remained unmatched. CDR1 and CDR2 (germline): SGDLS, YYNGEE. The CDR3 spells CASSVNPTGAYEQYF. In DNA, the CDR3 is TGTGCCAGCAGCGTAAACCCGACAGGGGCCTACGAGCAGTACTTC.

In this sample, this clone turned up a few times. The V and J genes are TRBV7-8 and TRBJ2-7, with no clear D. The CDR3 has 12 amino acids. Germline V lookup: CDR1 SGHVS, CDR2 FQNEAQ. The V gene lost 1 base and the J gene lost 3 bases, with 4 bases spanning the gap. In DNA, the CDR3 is TGTGCCAGCAGCTTAGTCTTCTACGAGCAGTACTTC. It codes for CASSLVFYEQYF.

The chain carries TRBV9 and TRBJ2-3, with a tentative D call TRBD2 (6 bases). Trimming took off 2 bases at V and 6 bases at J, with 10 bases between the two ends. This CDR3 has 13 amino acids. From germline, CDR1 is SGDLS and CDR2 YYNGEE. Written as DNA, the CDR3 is TGTGCCAGCAGCGTGGGCGGGGAGGATACGCAGTATTTT. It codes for CASSVGGEDTQYF.

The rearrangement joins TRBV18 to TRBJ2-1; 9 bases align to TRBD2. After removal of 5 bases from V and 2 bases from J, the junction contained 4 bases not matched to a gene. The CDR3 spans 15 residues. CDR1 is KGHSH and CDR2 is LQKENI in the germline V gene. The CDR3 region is CASSSSGAPYNEQFF. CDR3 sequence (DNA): TGTGCCAGCTCATCTAGCGGGGCACCCTACAATGAGCAGTTCTTC.

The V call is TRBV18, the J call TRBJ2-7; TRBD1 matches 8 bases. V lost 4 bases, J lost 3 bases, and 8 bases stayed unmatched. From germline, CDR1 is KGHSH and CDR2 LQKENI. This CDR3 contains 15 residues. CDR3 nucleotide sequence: TGTGCCAGCTCACTACAACAGGGGGTGAACTACGAGCAGTACTTC. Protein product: CASSLQQGVNYEQYF.

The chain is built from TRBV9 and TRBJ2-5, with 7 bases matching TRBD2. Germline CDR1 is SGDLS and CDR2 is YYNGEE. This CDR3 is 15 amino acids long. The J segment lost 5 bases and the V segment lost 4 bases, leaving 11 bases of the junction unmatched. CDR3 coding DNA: TGTGCCAGCAGCTTCACTAGCGCTCATGGGGAGACCCAGTACTTC. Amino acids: CASSFTSAHGETQYF. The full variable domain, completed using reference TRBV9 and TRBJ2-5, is DSGVTQTPKHLITATGQRVTLRCSPRSGDLSVYWYQQSLDQGLQFLIQYYNGEERAKGNILERFSAQQFPDLHSELNLSSLELGDSALYFCASSFTSAHGETQYFGPGTRLLVL.

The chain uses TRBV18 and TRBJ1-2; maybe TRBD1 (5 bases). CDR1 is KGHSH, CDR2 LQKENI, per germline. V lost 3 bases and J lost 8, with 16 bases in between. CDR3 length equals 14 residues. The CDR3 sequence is CASSPFDSPKGYTF. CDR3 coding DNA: TGTGCCAGCTCACCCTTCGACAGTCCCAAAGGCTACACCTTC.

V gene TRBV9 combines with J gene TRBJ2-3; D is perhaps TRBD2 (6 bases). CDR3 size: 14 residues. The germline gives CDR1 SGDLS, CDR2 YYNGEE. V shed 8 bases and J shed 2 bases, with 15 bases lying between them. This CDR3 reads CASTRGLDTDTQYF. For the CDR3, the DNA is TGTGCCAGTACGAGGGGACTTGACACAGATACGCAGTATTTT.

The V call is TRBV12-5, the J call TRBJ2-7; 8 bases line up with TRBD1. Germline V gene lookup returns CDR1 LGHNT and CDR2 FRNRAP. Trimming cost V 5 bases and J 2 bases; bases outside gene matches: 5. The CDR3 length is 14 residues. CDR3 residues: CASGPGTGAYEQYF. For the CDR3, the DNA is TGTGCTAGTGGTCCAGGGACAGGCGCCTACGAGCAGTACTTC.

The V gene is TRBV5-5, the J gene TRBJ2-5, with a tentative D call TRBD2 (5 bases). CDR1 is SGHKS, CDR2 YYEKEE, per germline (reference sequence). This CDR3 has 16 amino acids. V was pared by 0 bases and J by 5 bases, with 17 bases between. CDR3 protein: CASSLAGTTPRETQYF. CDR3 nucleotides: TGTGCCAGCAGCTTGGCGGGAACTACCCCACGGGAGACCCAGTACTTC.

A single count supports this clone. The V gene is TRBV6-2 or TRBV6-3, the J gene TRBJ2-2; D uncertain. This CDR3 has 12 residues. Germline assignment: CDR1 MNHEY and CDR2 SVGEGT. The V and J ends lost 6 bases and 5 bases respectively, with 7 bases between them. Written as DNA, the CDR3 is TGTGCCAGCAGCCAGACTACCGGGGAGCTGTTTTTT. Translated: CASSQTTGELFF.

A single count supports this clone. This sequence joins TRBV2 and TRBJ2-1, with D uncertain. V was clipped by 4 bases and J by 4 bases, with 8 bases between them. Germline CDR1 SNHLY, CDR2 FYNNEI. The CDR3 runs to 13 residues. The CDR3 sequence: CASSVADYNEQFF. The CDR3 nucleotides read TGTGCCAGCAGTGTTGCGGATTACAATGAGCAGTTCTTC.

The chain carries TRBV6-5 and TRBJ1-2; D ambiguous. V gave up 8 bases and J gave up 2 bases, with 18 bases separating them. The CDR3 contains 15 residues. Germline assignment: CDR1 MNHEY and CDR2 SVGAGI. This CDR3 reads CASASGLVQNYGYTF. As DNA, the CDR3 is TGTGCCAGCGCATCGGGTCTAGTCCAAAACTATGGCTACACCTTC.

The DNA for the CDR3 is TGTGCCACCAGTCGCGGAAATGGCTACACCTTC. As protein: CATSRGNGYTF. The chain combines TRBV24-1 with TRBJ1-2; D gene uncertain. The CDR3 totals 11 residues. Deletions cut 6 bases from V and 6 bases from J, with 7 bases between. The germline CDR1 and CDR2 sequences are KGHDR and SFDVKD.

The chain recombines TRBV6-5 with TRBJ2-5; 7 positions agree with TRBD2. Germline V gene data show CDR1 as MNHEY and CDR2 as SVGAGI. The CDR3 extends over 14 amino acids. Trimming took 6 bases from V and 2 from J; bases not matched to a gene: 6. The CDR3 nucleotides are TGTGCCAGCAGACCGGGACTAACTCAAGAGACCCAGTACTTC. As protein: CASRPGLTQETQYF.

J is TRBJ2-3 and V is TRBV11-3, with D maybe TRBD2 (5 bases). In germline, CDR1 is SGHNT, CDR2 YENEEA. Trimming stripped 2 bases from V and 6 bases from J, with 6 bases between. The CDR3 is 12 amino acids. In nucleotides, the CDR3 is TGTGCCAGCAGCTTAAAGCGGGATACGCAGTATTTT. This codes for CASSLKRDTQYF.

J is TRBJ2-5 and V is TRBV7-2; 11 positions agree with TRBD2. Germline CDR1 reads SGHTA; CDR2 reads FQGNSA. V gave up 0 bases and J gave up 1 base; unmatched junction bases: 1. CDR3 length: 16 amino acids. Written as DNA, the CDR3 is TGTGCCAGCAGCTTAGCGGGGACTAGCGGCCAAGAGACCCAGTACTTC. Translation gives CASSLAGTSGQETQYF.

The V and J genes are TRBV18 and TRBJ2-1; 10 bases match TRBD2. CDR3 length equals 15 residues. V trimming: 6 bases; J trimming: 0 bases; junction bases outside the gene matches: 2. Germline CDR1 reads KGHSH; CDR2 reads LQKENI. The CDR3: CASSPSGSSYNEQFF. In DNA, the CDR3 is TGTGCCAGCTCCCCTAGCGGGAGCTCCTACAATGAGCAGTTCTTC.

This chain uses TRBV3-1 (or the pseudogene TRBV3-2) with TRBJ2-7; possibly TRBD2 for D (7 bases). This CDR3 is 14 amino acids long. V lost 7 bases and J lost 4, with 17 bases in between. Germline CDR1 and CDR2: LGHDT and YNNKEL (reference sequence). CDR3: CASTIGGPDYEQYF. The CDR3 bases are TGTGCCAGCACCATCGGGGGGCCCGATTACGAGCAGTACTTC.

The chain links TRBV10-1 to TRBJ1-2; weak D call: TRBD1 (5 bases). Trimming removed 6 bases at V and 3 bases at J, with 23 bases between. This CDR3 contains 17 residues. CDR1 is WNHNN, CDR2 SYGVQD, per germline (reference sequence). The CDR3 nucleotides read TGCGCCAGCAGGACGGCAGGGCCTCCCCAGCCAGACTATGGCTACACCTTC. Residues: CASRTAGPPQPDYGYTF.

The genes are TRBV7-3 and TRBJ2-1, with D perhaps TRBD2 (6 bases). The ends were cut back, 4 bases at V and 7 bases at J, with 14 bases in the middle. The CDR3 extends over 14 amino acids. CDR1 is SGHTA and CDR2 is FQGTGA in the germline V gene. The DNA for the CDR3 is TGTGCCAGCAGCTCTATGGTCGGGAGTAATGAGCAGTTCTTC. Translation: CASSSMVGSNEQFF.

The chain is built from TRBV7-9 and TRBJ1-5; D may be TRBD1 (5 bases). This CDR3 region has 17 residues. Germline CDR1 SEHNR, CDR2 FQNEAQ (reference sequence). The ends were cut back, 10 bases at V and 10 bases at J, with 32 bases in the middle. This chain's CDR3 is CATSMGGVARAPIPQHF. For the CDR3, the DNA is TGTGCCACCTCCATGGGGGGGGTAGCCCGAGCCCCGATACCCCAGCATTTT. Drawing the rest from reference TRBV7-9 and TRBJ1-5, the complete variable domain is DTGVSQNPRHKITKRGQNVTFRCDPISEHNRLYWYRQTLGQGPEFLTYFQNEAQLEKSRLLSDRFSAERPKGSFSTLEIQRTEQGDSAMYLCATSMGGVARAPIPQHFGDGTRLSIL.

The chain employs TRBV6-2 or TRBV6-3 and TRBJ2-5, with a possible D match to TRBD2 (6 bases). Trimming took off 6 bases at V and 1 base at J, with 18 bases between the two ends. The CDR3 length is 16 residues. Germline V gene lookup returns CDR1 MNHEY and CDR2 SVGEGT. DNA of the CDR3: TGTGCCAGCAGCCTAGGGGCTAGCGCAGGCCAAGAGACCCAGTACTTC. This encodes CASSLGASAGQETQYF.

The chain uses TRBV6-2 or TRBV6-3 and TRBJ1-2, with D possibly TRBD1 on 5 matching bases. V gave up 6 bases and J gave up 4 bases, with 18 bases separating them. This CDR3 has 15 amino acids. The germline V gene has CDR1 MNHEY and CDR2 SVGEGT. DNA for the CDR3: TGTGCCAGCAGCTCTAATCCGCAGGGAGGCTATGGCTACACCTTC. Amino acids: CASSSNPQGGYGYTF.

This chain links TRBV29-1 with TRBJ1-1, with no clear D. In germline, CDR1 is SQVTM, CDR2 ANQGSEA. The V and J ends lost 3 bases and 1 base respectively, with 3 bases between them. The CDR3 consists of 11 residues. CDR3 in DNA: TGCAGCGTTGATCGGAACACTGAAGCTTTCTTT. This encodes CSVDRNTEAFF.

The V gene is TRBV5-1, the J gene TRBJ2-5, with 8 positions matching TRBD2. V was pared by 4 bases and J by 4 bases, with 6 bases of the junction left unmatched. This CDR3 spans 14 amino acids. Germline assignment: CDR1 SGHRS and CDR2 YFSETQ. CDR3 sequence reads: CASSPGLARETQYF. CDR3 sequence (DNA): TGCGCCAGCAGCCCCGGACTAGCTCGAGAGACCCAGTACTTC. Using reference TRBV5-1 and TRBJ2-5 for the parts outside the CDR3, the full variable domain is KAGVTQTPRYLIKTRGQQVTLSCSPISGHRSVSWYQQTPGQGLQFLFEYFSETQRNKGNFPGRFSGRQFSNSRSEMNVSTLELGDSALYLCASSPGLARETQYFGPGTRLLVL.